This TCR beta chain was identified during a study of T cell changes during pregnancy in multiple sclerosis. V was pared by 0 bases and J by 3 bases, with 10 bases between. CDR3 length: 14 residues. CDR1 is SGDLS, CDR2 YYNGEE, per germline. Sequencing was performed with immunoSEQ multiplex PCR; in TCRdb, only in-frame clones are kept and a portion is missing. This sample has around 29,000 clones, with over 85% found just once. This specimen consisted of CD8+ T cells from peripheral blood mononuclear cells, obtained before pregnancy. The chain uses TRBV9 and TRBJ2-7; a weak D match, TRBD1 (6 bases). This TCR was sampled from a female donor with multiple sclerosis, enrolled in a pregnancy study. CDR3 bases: TGTGCCAGCAGCGTAGAAGGGGGTAGCTACGAGCAGTACTTC. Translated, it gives CASSVEGGSYEQYF.